The rows below give T cell receptor beta chains drawn from one sample of a study of blood T cell repertoires in COVID-19. TCRdb keeps only in-frame clones here, not all; method: immunoSEQ multiplex PCR. This sample has around 180,000 clones, with approximately 86% found just once. Sequences were obtained from peripheral blood. Receptor source: a man aged 65-85 years with active or convalescent COVID-19. CDR3s include the opening cysteine and the closing phenylalanine or tryptophan. A D gene is named only where the DNA matches it firmly. Rows give clone size only sometimes, using once, few, many, or a class for an expanded clone.

cdr3_length	d_call	j_call	clone_size	v_call	cdr3_aa	cdr3_nt
14	NA	TRBJ2-1	NA	TRBV27	CASSLSGAYNEQFF	TGTGCCAGCAGTTTATCGGGAGCCTACAATGAGCAGTTCTTC
13	NA	TRBJ2-3	NA	TRBV24-1	CATSDWAKDTQYF	TGTGCCACCAGTGATTGGGCGAAGGATACGCAGTATTTT
13	NA	TRBJ2-7	NA	TRBV29-1	CSVEWQNCYEQYF	TGCAGCGTTGAATGGCAGAATTGCTACGAGCAGTACTTC
17	NA	TRBJ1-2	NA	TRBV7-8	CASSLASGGRISGGYTF	TGTGCCAGCAGCTTAGCAAGCGGGGGGCGCATTTCGGGTGGCTACACCTTC
14	NA	TRBJ2-2	NA	TRBV29-1	CSVLWKSDTGELFF	TGCAGCGTTTTGTGGAAAAGCGACACCGGGGAGCTGTTTTTT
12	NA	TRBJ2-7	NA	TRBV11-2	CASSKEVYEQYF	TGTGCCAGCAGCAAAGAGGTCTACGAGCAGTACTTC
15	TRBD2	TRBJ2-2	NA	TRBV2	CASSASGSDTGELFF	TGTGCCAGCAGCGCTAGCGGGAGTGACACCGGGGAGCTGTTTTTT
13	NA	TRBJ1-1	NA	TRBV12-3/TRBV12-4	CASSLKADTEAFF	TGTGCCAGCAGTTTAAAGGCGGACACTGAAGCTTTCTTT
15	TRBD2	TRBJ2-1	NA	TRBV2	CASKPLRGSYNEQFF	TGTGCCAGCAAACCTCTGCGGGGGTCCTACAATGAGCAGTTCTTC
15	NA	TRBJ2-1	NA	TRBV11-2	CASSLEPGLRNEQFF	TGTGCCAGCAGCTTAGAACCGGGACTGAGAAATGAGCAGTTCTTC
11	TRBD1	TRBJ2-7	NA	TRBV18	CASSDRARQYF	TGTGCCAGCTCTGACAGGGCTCGGCAGTACTTC
14	NA	TRBJ1-1	NA	TRBV19	CASSMRSFNTEAFF	TGTGCCAGTAGTATGCGGAGCTTCAACACTGAAGCTTTCTTT
16	TRBD2	TRBJ2-1	NA	TRBV3-1/TRBV3-2	CASSQARTSGSNEQFF	TGTGCCAGCAGCCAAGCAAGGACTAGCGGGAGTAATGAGCAGTTCTTC
17	NA	TRBJ2-1	NA	TRBV18	CASSPPARGGAYNEQFF	TGTGCCAGCTCACCACCCGCAAGGGGGGGCGCTTACAATGAGCAGTTCTTC
13	NA	TRBJ1-6	NA	TRBV29-1	CSVRTNPNSPLHF	TGCAGCGTGCGGACAAATCCTAATTCACCCCTCCACTTT
16	TRBD1	TRBJ2-6	NA	TRBV4-3	CASSQDRQGKDNVLTF	TGCGCCAGCAGCCAAGACCGACAGGGTAAGGACAACGTCCTGACTTTC
14	NA	TRBJ1-1	NA	TRBV6-5	CASSYFGLNTEAFF	TGTGCCAGCAGTTACTTCGGGTTGAACACTGAAGCTTTCTTT
13	NA	TRBJ2-3	NA	TRBV7-9	CASSLGRLDTQYF	TGTGCCAGCAGCTTAGGTCGACTAGATACGCAGTATTTT
14	NA	TRBJ1-3	NA	TRBV19	CASSITDYGNTIYF	TGTGCCAGTAGTATAACGGACTACGGAAACACCATATATTTT
13	NA	TRBJ2-1	once	TRBV7-9	CAGIMAGLLVPFF	TGTGCCGGAATTATGGCGGGACTTCTAGTACCGTTCTTC
15	TRBD1	TRBJ2-1	NA	TRBV7-9	CASSYYRGTGNEQFF	TGTGCCAGCAGCTACTACCGTGGGACAGGGAATGAGCAGTTCTTC
16	TRBD1	TRBJ2-3	NA	TRBV28	CASEGLGQVSTDTQYF	TGTGCCAGCGAGGGGTTAGGACAGGTTAGCACAGATACGCAGTATTTT